These T cell receptor beta chains were read from a single sample in a study of blood T cell repertoires in COVID-19. Measured with immunoSEQ multiplex PCR; TCRdb has only the in-frame clones, and not every one. This table holds some 120,000 clones, approximately 84% found once. Sequenced material: peripheral blood. Receptor source: a woman aged 45-59 years who had recovered from COVID-19. Each CDR3 is given with its conserved first and last residue. The order of the fields is D gene, V gene, J gene, clone size, CDR3 DNA, CDR3 protein. A D gene is named only where the DNA matches it firmly. Only some rows state a clone size, as once, few, many or a class for expanded clones.

TRBD1	TRBV7-3	TRBJ2-1	-	TGTGCCAGCAGCTTGGGACCGGGACAGGGTAGGCATGAGCAGTTCTTC	CASSLGPGQGRHEQFF
-	TRBV7-3	TRBJ1-1	-	TGTGCCAGCAGCCAGGGGCAGGAAGCTGAAGCTTTCTTT	CASSQGQEAEAFF
TRBD1	TRBV6-5	TRBJ2-7	-	TGTGCCACAAACAGGGGGCACTCCTACGAGCAGTACTTC	CATNRGHSYEQYF
-	TRBV10-3	TRBJ2-5	-	TGTGCCATCAGTGAGTCAGGGAGAGAAGAGACCCAGTACTTC	CAISESGREETQYF
TRBD1	TRBV7-3	TRBJ2-1	-	TGTGCCAGCAGCTTAAAACAGGGGGGTTACAATGAGCAGTTCTTC	CASSLKQGGYNEQFF
-	TRBV7-9	TRBJ1-5	few	TGTGCCAGCAGCTTAGAGGGAGCCCAGCCCCAGCATTTT	CASSLEGAQPQHF
-	TRBV6-5	TRBJ1-1	-	TGTGCCAGCAGCGCGGGGCGGCGTAACACTGAAGCTTTCTTT	CASSAGRRNTEAFF
TRBD1	TRBV5-4	TRBJ1-2	-	TGTGCCAGCAGTCGGACAGGCAGCCCTTGGGGCTACACCTTC	CASSRTGSPWGYTF
-	TRBV7-2	TRBJ1-1	-	TGTGCCAGCAGCCTCCAGGGTGGGCACACTGAAGCTTTCTTT	CASSLQGGHTEAFF
-	TRBV20-1	TRBJ2-5	-	TGCAGTGCTAGTTGCCCCGGAGTCCTGCCGGGGTGCCCGAGAGATTGGGAGACCCAGTACTTC	CSASCPGVLPGCPRDWETQYF
-	TRBV11-3	TRBJ1-6	-	TGTGCCAGCAGCCTGGGGGGAGATTATTCACCCCTCCACTTT	CASSLGGDYSPLHF
TRBD2	TRBV5-4	TRBJ2-3	-	TGTGCCAGCGGACCTAGCGGTAGCACAGATACGCAGTATTTT	CASGPSGSTDTQYF
-	TRBV18	TRBJ1-1	-	TGTGCCAGCTCACCATATGGCTCGAACACTGAAGCTTTCTTT	CASSPYGSNTEAFF
TRBD2	TRBV11-3	TRBJ2-1	-	TGTGCCAGCAGCTTTCGACTACTTACTAGCGGGAGGAGGGCTGAGCAGTTCTTC	CASSFRLLTSGRRAEQFF